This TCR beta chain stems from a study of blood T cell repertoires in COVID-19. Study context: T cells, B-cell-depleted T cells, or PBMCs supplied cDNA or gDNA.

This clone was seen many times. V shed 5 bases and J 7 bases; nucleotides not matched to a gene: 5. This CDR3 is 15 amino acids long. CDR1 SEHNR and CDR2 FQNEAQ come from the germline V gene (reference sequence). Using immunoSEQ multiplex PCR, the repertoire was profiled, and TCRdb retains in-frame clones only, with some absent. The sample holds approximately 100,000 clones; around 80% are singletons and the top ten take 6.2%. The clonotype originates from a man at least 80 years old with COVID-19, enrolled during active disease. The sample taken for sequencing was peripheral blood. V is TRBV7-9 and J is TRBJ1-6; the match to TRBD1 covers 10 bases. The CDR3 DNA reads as TGTGCCAGCAGCACCGGGACAGGGGTGAATTCACCCCTCCACTTT. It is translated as CASSTGTGVNSPLHF. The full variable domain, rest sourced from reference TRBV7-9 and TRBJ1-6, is DTGVSQNPRHKITKRGQNVTFRCDPISEHNRLYWYRQTLGQGPEFLTYFQNEAQLEKSRLLSDRFSAERPKGSFSTLEIQRTEQGDSAMYLCASSTGTGVNSPLHFGNGTRLTVT.